The text below deals with one T cell receptor (beta chain). The target antigen is unknown. Germline V gives CDR1 SGDLS, CDR2 YYNGEE. The ends were cut back, 8 bases at V and 1 base at J, with 6 bases in the middle. This CDR3 spans 11 amino acids. The assay was immunoSEQ multiplex PCR, and TCRdb's table has in-frame clones only and misses some. The sample holds approximately 80,000 clones, about nine tenths seen once. The record originates from a study of PD-1 blockade in classical Hodgkin lymphoma. Study results and limitations: Lower baseline TCR diversity marked trial partial responders and progressors.

The patients all showed relapse after autologous stem cell transplantation, while their brentuximab vedotin exposure varied. The TCR originated in a human donor with classical Hodgkin lymphoma. Here the sequenced sample was peripheral blood mononuclear cells (PBMCs), taken at baseline. V usage is TRBV9 and J usage is TRBJ1-1, with D unclear. Written as DNA, the CDR3 is TGTGCCAGTGGAGAGAACACTGAAGCTTTCTTT. This encodes CASGENTEAFF.